This TCR beta chain came from a study of circulating CD8 cells and anti-PD-1 response in melanoma. Study-level points and caveats: Expanded sorted subsets were checked for tumor reactivity using peptides.

In its sample, this clonotype is large. Its antigen is unidentified. Live CD3+CD8+TCRalphabeta+ cells were sorted into four subsets by PD-1 and/or TIGIT. TCR libraries were prepared from about 15 ng of total RNA with the QIAseq Immune Repertoire TCR panel. One entry per CDR3 protein, called by TCRdb with MiXCR from the reads. This table holds 2,000 to 2,500 distinct CDR3 sequences, about 7.8% found once. The sample was CD8+ T cells from PBMCs, taken at baseline or after one month of anti-PD-1 therapy (not recorded which). This TCR came from a human donor with melanoma.

In DNA form, the CDR3 reads TGTGCCAGCAGTTTGTTCTTACAGGGCGAGCAGTACTTC. Amino acid sequence: CASSLFLQGEQYF. V is TRBV28 and J is TRBJ2-7; D is perhaps TRBD1 (6 bases). CDR3 length: 13 residues. Trimming removed 3 bases from V and 6 bases from J, with 12 bases in between. Germline V gene lookup returns CDR1 MDHEN and CDR2 SYDVKM. Complete variable domain (other parts from reference TRBV28 and TRBJ2-7): DVKVTQSSRYLVKRTGEKVFLECVQDMDHENMFWYRQDPGLGLRLIYFSYDVKMKEKGDIPEGYSVSREKKERFSLILESASTNQTSMYLCASSLFLQGEQYFGPGTRLTVT.